The rows below give T cell receptor beta chains drawn from one sample of a study of blood T cells in healthy people across ages. In TCRdb, the 5' RACE reads were re-called with MiXCR into one record per CDR3 protein. The repertoire holds about 900,000 distinct CDR3 sequences, with around 62% as singletons. Sequencing was done on a sample of blood. The source of these receptors is a man aged 25-40 years in good health. The CDR3 runs from the conserved cysteine through the conserved F or W. Each record gives: V gene, J gene, D gene, clone size, CDR3 DNA, CDR3 protein. A D gene is named only where the DNA matches it firmly. Size is omitted from some rows. Given values are once, few, many or a class for expanded clones.

TRBV12-3/TRBV12-4	TRBJ1-1	TRBD1	NA	TGTGCCAGCAGTTTCAGTCCCGGGACAGGGGAGCCTGAAGCTTTCTTT	CASSFSPGTGEPEAFF
TRBV6-6	TRBJ2-1	NA	NA	TGTGCCACCAAGGGCGGCGAGCAGTTCTTC	CATKGGEQFF
TRBV6-1	TRBJ1-1	TRBD1	NA	TGTGCCAGCAGCCGGAGCCACCTTGGACAGGGAGGTAGGAACACTGAAGCTTTCTTT	CASSRSHLGQGGRNTEAFF
TRBV4-3	TRBJ2-3	NA	few	TGCGCCAGCAGCCAAGCGGCAGGGCGGGAAGATACGCAGTATTTT	CASSQAAGREDTQYF
TRBV7-2	TRBJ2-1	TRBD1	NA	TGTGCCAGCAGCTTAGTCGAGACAGGGGCGAATGAGCAGTTCTTC	CASSLVETGANEQFF
TRBV7-2	TRBJ2-2	NA	NA	TGTGCCAGCAGTCTCTCCTGGGGGGAGCTGTTTTTT	CASSLSWGELFF
TRBV12-3/TRBV12-4	TRBJ1-1	NA	NA	TGTGCCAGCTACCGGAGAACTGAAGCTTTCTTT	CASYRRTEAFF
TRBV4-2	TRBJ2-6	NA	NA	TGTGCCAGCAGCGGACGGTCCGGGACATCGAAATCTGGGGCCAACGTCCTGACTTTC	CASSGRSGTSKSGANVLTF
TRBV28	TRBJ1-4	NA	few	TGTGCCAGCAGTCCCCCCGCAGGGGAGGTTAATGAAAAACTGTTTTTT	CASSPPAGEVNEKLFF
TRBV5-1	TRBJ2-3	TRBD2	NA	TGCGCCAGCAGCCGGACTAGCGGGGGTATAGATACGCAGTATTTT	CASSRTSGGIDTQYF
TRBV28	TRBJ2-7	NA	NA	TGTGCCAGCAGCTCCCTGGGGAGTGCAGGCCCAGAGGATTCCTACGAGCAGTACTTC	CASSSLGSAGPEDSYEQYF
TRBV6-5	TRBJ2-7	NA	NA	TGTGCCAGCAGTTATTCCCAAACCGCCTACGAGCAGTACTTC	CASSYSQTAYEQYF
TRBV4-3	TRBJ2-5	TRBD2	NA	TGCGCCAGCAGCCAAGATGGGCTGATTTTGACTAGCGGGGGCCCACAAGAGACCCAGTACTTC	CASSQDGLILTSGGPQETQYF
TRBV29-1	TRBJ2-4	NA	NA	TGCAGCGTTGAAAGGACAGCCAAAAACATTCAGTACTTC	CSVERTAKNIQYF
TRBV27	TRBJ2-7	NA	NA	TGTGCCAGCAGTTTATCACAGGATTCCTACGAGCAGTACTTC	CASSLSQDSYEQYF
TRBV7-2	TRBJ2-5	TRBD2	NA	TGTGCCAGCAGCGCACTAGCGTGGGAGACCCAGTACTTC	CASSALAWETQYF
TRBV4-3	TRBJ2-7	NA	NA	TGCGCCAGCAGCCAAGGGACCCTAGGCGTCTCCTACGAGCAGTACTTC	CASSQGTLGVSYEQYF
TRBV7-9	TRBJ2-1	NA	once	TGTGCCAGCAGCACAGCCCAGACAGCGTACAATGAGCAGTTCTTC	CASSTAQTAYNEQFF
TRBV7-2	TRBJ1-5	TRBD1	NA	TGTGCCAGCAGCGTGGACAGGGGGGTGGGTCAGCCCCAGCATTTT	CASSVDRGVGQPQHF
TRBV6-5	TRBJ2-7	NA	few	TGTGCCAGCAGTTACTACGCGACAGATTCCGAGCAGTACTTC	CASSYYATDSEQYF
TRBV7-2	TRBJ2-4	NA	NA	TGTGCCAGCAGCTCCCCTGGAATAGGCAAAAACATTCCGTACTTC	CASSSPGIGKNIPYF
TRBV3-1	TRBJ2-5	NA	NA	TGTGCCAGCAGCCAAGTGCGGGACGAGACCCAGTACTTC	CASSQVRDETQYF
TRBV29-1	TRBJ2-5	NA	NA	TGCAGCGTTGAACCAACTAAGAGAGGGGAGACCCAGTACTTC	CSVEPTKRGETQYF
TRBV15	TRBJ1-2	TRBD1	NA	TGTGCCACCAGCCAACTCCCGGGACAGGGGGTTTATGGCTACACCTTC	CATSQLPGQGVYGYTF
TRBV20-1	TRBJ1-2	NA	once	TGCAGTGCTAGAGATTACCGAAACTATGGCTACACCTTC	CSARDYRNYGYTF
TRBV9	TRBJ2-5	NA	NA	TGTGCCAGCAGCCAACAACCGGGACGACAACAAGAGACCCAGTACTTC	CASSQQPGRQQETQYF
TRBV4-1	TRBJ2-5	TRBD1	NA	TGCGCCAGCAGCCACGGAGACAGGGCCTCTCAAGAGACCCAGTACTTC	CASSHGDRASQETQYF
TRBV29-1	TRBJ2-5	TRBD1	NA	TGCACCTCGGGTGGACAGGGCGAAGAGACCCAGTACTTC	CTSGGQGEETQYF
TRBV6-2/TRBV6-3	TRBJ2-1	TRBD1	NA	TGTGCCAGCAGACCGGACAGGGGGCGTTTGAATGAGCAGTTCTTC	CASRPDRGRLNEQFF
TRBV27	TRBJ2-1	NA	NA	TGTGCCATCGCAGAGACCCAGTTCTTC	CAIAETQFF
TRBV15	TRBJ2-1	NA	NA	TGTGCCACCAGCAGAGATAGTCCCCGGTTATACAATGAGCAGTTCTTC	CATSRDSPRLYNEQFF
TRBV5-5	TRBJ2-5	NA	NA	TGTGCCAGCGGAGAAACACCTACTTGGGAGCAGTACTTC	CASGETPTWEQYF
TRBV9	TRBJ2-1	TRBD2	NA	TGTGCCAGTAGCGGCGCGGGGGGGCCGGGAAATGAGCAGTTCTTC	CASSGAGGPGNEQFF
TRBV20-1	TRBJ2-7	TRBD2	NA	TGCAGTGCTCCCGGGACTAGCGGGGGGGAAAGCTCCTACGAGCAGTACTTC	CSAPGTSGGESSYEQYF
TRBV20-1	TRBJ2-6	NA	NA	TGCAGTGCTGGCGTAGCCTCTGGGGCCAACGTCCTGACTTTC	CSAGVASGANVLTF
TRBV9	TRBJ2-3	TRBD1	NA	TGTGCCAGCAGCGTAGCCCTGACAGGGAGTTCCTCAGATACGCAGTATTTT	CASSVALTGSSSDTQYF
TRBV10-3	TRBJ2-1	NA	NA	TGTGCCATCAGTGAGCCAGCTGGGCTGACCTACAATGAGCAGTTCTTC	CAISEPAGLTYNEQFF
TRBV15	TRBJ2-1	NA	few	TGTGCCACCAGCAGAGTTCGTGGGGTCTACAATGAGCAGTTCTTC	CATSRVRGVYNEQFF
TRBV6-5	TRBJ2-1	NA	NA	TGTGCCAGCATCCACCAAGGTTTCAGCAATGAGCAGTTCTTC	CASIHQGFSNEQFF
TRBV28	TRBJ2-7	TRBD1	NA	TGTGCCAGCAGTTCGGACAGGGGAGACTACGAGCAGTACTTC	CASSSDRGDYEQYF
TRBV6-2/TRBV6-3	TRBJ2-1	TRBD2	NA	TGTGCCAGCAGTCCCAGACTAGCGGGGACCAATGAGCAGTTCTTC	CASSPRLAGTNEQFF
TRBV7-9	TRBJ1-2	TRBD1	many	TGTGCCAGCTCTAAGGGGGCTGAACTACGCGGCTACACCTTC	CASSKGAELRGYTF
TRBV5-1	TRBJ2-3	NA	few	TGCGCCAGCAGTGAGAACTCAGCAGATACGCAGTATTTT	CASSENSADTQYF
TRBV27	TRBJ2-3	NA	once	TGTGCCAGCAGTTGGGGGAGGGATACGCAGTATTTT	CASSWGRDTQYF
TRBV4-3	TRBJ1-5	NA	NA	TGCGCCAGCAGCCAAGCCCTGGATCAGCCCCAGCATTTT	CASSQALDQPQHF
TRBV7-2	TRBJ2-3	NA	NA	TGTGCCAGCAGCCGAGCAGGCCACACAGATACGCAGTATTTT	CASSRAGHTDTQYF
TRBV6-2/TRBV6-3	TRBJ2-1	TRBD2	NA	TGTGCCAGCAGTTACTCGAGAGTAGCGGGGGGCGGGGATGAGCAGTTCTTC	CASSYSRVAGGGDEQFF
TRBV14	TRBJ2-3	NA	NA	TGTGCCAGCAGGCTTAATGGGGATACGCAGTATTTT	CASRLNGDTQYF
TRBV9	TRBJ2-1	TRBD1	NA	TGTGCCAGCAGCGTAGAACGAGGGGGCGCCTACAATGAGCAGTTCTTC	CASSVERGGAYNEQFF
TRBV10-3	TRBJ2-1	NA	NA	TGTGCCATCAGTCGGCCCCGGAATAACTACAACGAGCAGTTCTTC	CAISRPRNNYNEQFF
TRBV20-1	TRBJ1-4	NA	NA	TGCAGTGCTCCAGGGTCTAATGAAAAACTGTTTTTT	CSAPGSNEKLFF
TRBV5-1	TRBJ2-3	TRBD2	few	TGCGCCAGCAGCGGGGGACTAGCGGGGAAAGTCACAGATACGCAGTATTTT	CASSGGLAGKVTDTQYF
TRBV7-2	TRBJ2-1	NA	NA	TGTGCCAGCAGCTTAGAATACTACCTAGACAATGAGCAGTTCTTC	CASSLEYYLDNEQFF
TRBV20-1	TRBJ1-2	NA	NA	TGCAGTGCTAGAGATCCGCAGGGTTTCGACTATGGCTACACCTTC	CSARDPQGFDYGYTF
TRBV5-1	TRBJ2-7	NA	few	TGCGCCGTCAAACAGGGCGACGAGCAGTACTTC	CAVKQGDEQYF
TRBV11-1	TRBJ2-4	NA	NA	TGTGCCAGCAGCTTAGCCCCGGGACAACAGTACTTC	CASSLAPGQQYF
TRBV12-3/TRBV12-4	TRBJ2-3	NA	few	TGTGCCAGCAGTTTTGGGAGCGACCGAGGGCAGTATTTT	CASSFGSDRGQYF